These 27 T cell receptor beta chains came from one sample sequenced in a study of shared clonotypes between healthy human individuals. Method: immunoSEQ multiplex PCR; TCRdb's copy keeps in-frame clones and lacks some. The table lists about 2.1 million clones, roughly 95% of them singletons, with 1.5% to 2% in the top ten. Naive CD8 cells lacked CD45RO and underwent positive selection for CCR7, leaving out terminally differentiated effector memory CD45RA+ cells. Sequencing was carried out using naive CD8+ T cells from PBMCs. The receptor source for this set is a man between 18 and 29 years old in good health. Some clones in this sample may be carry-over from other donors' samples.

CDR3 sequence: CASYDSGSYYEQYF. The CDR3, as DNA: TGTGCCAGCTATGATAGCGGGTCTTACTACGAGCAGTACTTC. The chain has TRBV28 and TRBJ2-7, with 7 bases fitting TRBD2. The germline gives CDR1 MDHEN, CDR2 SYDVKM. V dropped 8 bases and J dropped 3; count of bases not matched to a gene: 10. This CDR3 comprises 14 residues.

V usage is TRBV9 and J usage is TRBJ1-4, with D possibly being TRBD1 (5 bases). The length of the CDR3 is 18 residues. Trimming removed 3 bases from V and 6 bases from J, with 24 bases in between. The V gene's germline CDR1 is SGDLS and CDR2 YYNGEE. In DNA, the CDR3 is TGTGCCAGCAGCGACCCCGTAGAACAGGTCGGTAGGGATGAAAAACTGTTTTTT. Protein sequence: CASSDPVEQVGRDEKLFF.

The V and J genes are TRBV29-1 and TRBJ2-1; TRBD2 matches 7 bases. V lost 5 bases, J lost 6 bases, and 4 bases stayed unmatched. The CDR3 is made up of 12 amino acids. Germline V gene lookup returns CDR1 SQVTM and CDR2 ANQGSEA. The CDR3 here is CSVLSSGNEQFF. DNA for the CDR3: TGCAGCGTTCTGTCTAGCGGCAATGAGCAGTTCTTC.

The chain recombines TRBV27 with TRBJ1-5; D call uncertain. The CDR3 extends over 15 amino acids. Germline loops: CDR1 MNHEY, CDR2 SMNVEV (reference sequence). V was cut by 3 bases and J by 1 base, with 10 bases left in between. CDR3 sequence reads: CASSFSQASNQPQHF. The CDR3 DNA follows: TGTGCCAGCAGTTTTAGTCAGGCGAGCAATCAGCCCCAGCATTTT.

The gene calls are TRBV28 and TRBJ2-1; TRBD2 matches 14 bases. This CDR3 comprises 19 residues. V trimming: 5 bases; J trimming: 2 bases; junction bases outside the gene matches: 11. CDR1 MDHEN and CDR2 SYDVKM come from the germline V gene. The CDR3 here is CASSPVPGLAGAPYNEQFF. CDR3 coding DNA: TGTGCCAGCAGTCCGGTCCCGGGACTAGCGGGGGCCCCCTACAATGAGCAGTTCTTC.

The chain is built from TRBV4-1 and TRBJ2-1; a weak D match, TRBD1 (5 bases). The CDR3 has 17 amino acids. Germline V lookup: CDR1 MGHRA, CDR2 YSYEKL. Deletions cut 4 bases from V and 0 bases from J, with 16 bases between. CDR3 region: CASSPTWGRSSYNEQFF. In DNA, the CDR3 is TGCGCCAGCAGCCCGACGTGGGGCAGGAGCTCCTACAATGAGCAGTTCTTC.

The chain recombines TRBV2 with TRBJ1-2; no firm D call. The V and J ends lost 3 bases and 7 bases respectively, with 9 bases between them. Germline V CDR1 and CDR2: SNHLY, FYNNEI. This CDR3 spans 12 amino acids. The CDR3 sequence is CASSDTHLGYTF. The CDR3 nucleotides read TGTGCCAGCAGTGACACCCACCTTGGCTACACCTTC.

This clone was picked up one time. V gene TRBV19 combines with J gene TRBJ2-1, with 11 bases lining up with TRBD2. There are 15 residues in the CDR3. V was clipped by 4 bases and J by 7 bases; unmatched bases: 6. Germline V gene data show CDR1 as LNHDA and CDR2 as SQIVND (reference sequence). CDR3 residues: CASSTTSGRRNEQFF. The CDR3 DNA follows: TGTGCCAGTAGTACTACTAGCGGGAGACGGAATGAGCAGTTCTTC.

This chain connects TRBV4-1 to TRBJ2-3, with 8 bases matching TRBD2. The CDR3 covers 18 residues. CDR1 is MGHRA, CDR2 YSYEKL, per germline. After removal of 1 base from V and 1 base from J, the junction contained 10 bases not matched to a gene. In DNA, the CDR3 is TGCGCCAGCAGCCAAGTATCACGGGAGGGCCCTCGCACAGATACGCAGTATTTT. This codes for CASSQVSREGPRTDTQYF.

This chain joins TRBV5-6 and TRBJ1-2; D possibly corresponds to TRBD1 (6 bases). CDR3 length: 13 amino acids. The germline CDR1 and CDR2 sequences are SGHDT and YYEEEE. V was clipped by 2 bases and J by 8 bases, with 13 bases between them. CDR3 sequence: CASSFQGTDGYTF. The CDR3 DNA follows: TGTGCCAGCAGCTTCCAGGGGACGGACGGCTACACCTTC.

The rearrangement links TRBV4-2 to TRBJ2-2; D remains unclear. CDR3 length equals 16 residues. Trimming left V 1 base short and J 6 bases short, with 15 bases between. Germline V gene data show CDR1 as LGHNA and CDR2 as YNFKEQ. The CDR3 DNA reads as TGTGCCAGCAGCCAAGGTGTCCAAATTATCTCCGGGGAGCTGTTTTTT. Protein product: CASSQGVQIISGELFF.

The rearrangement uses TRBV27 and TRBJ2-7; D is unresolved. The CDR3 runs to 15 residues. The ends were cut back, 4 bases at V and 0 bases at J, with 13 bases in the middle. Looked up from germline, CDR1 is MNHEY and CDR2 is SMNVEV (reference sequence). Here the CDR3 reads CASSSDSSYSYEQYF. The CDR3 DNA sequence: TGTGCCAGCAGTTCCGACTCCTCCTACTCCTACGAGCAGTACTTC.

This chain uses TRBV16 with TRBJ2-1; D gene uncertain. Trimming took 3 bases from V and 7 from J, leaving 22 bases between them. This CDR3 has 17 amino acids. Germline CDR1 is KGHSY and CDR2 is FQNENV. The DNA for the CDR3 is TGTGCCAGCAGCCATTCGTCGAACCCAGTCGGAGTTAATGAGCAGTTCTTC. It specifies CASSHSSNPVGVNEQFF.

CDR3 nucleotide sequence: TGTGCCAGCAGTGAAAGGGCCGGGCCCTACGAGCAGTACTTC. Amino acids: CASSERAGPYEQYF. This rearrangement joins TRBV6-1 to TRBJ2-7; D uncertain. CDR3 length equals 14 residues. Trimming shortened V by 2 bases and J by 2 bases, and 10 bases separated the two germline ends. CDR1 is MNHNS and CDR2 is SASEGT in the germline V gene.

The V gene is TRBV14, the J gene TRBJ2-7; 9 bases are shared with TRBD2. CDR1 is SGHDN, CDR2 FVKESK, per germline. J lost 6 bases, V lost 4 bases, and 4 bases had no gene match. This CDR3 has 13 residues. The CDR3 DNA is TGTGCCAGCAGCCCCGGGACTAGCTTCGAGCAGTACTTC. Amino acid sequence: CASSPGTSFEQYF.

This sequence joins TRBV27 and TRBJ2-2; possible D gene TRBD1, 5 bases. Between the trimmed V and J ends, which lost 3 bases and 6 bases, there was a span of 11 bases. The CDR3 consists of 14 residues. In germline, CDR1 is MNHEY, CDR2 SMNVEV (reference sequence). CDR3 sequence reads: CASSFTRAPGELFF. DNA of the CDR3: TGTGCCAGCAGTTTTACCAGGGCCCCCGGGGAGCTGTTTTTT.

This chain connects TRBV7-8 to TRBJ2-1, with 10 bases that match TRBD2. Losses at the gene ends were 5 bases for V and 7 bases for J; bases not matched to a gene: 11. The CDR3 is made up of 16 amino acids. From germline, CDR1 is SGHVS and CDR2 FQNEAQ. The CDR3: CASSTPLAGVGNEQFF. CDR3 nucleotide sequence: TGTGCCAGCAGCACCCCGCTAGCGGGAGTCGGGAATGAGCAGTTCTTC.

This clone turned up a few times. This chain links TRBV27 with TRBJ1-2; D gene ambiguous. The CDR3 extends over 12 amino acids. Per germline, CDR1 MNHEY and CDR2 SMNVEV (reference sequence). V dropped 0 bases and J dropped 8 bases, with 7 bases sitting between them. DNA of the CDR3: TGTGCCAGCAGTTTATCAGGGCAGGGCTACACCTTC. It is translated as CASSLSGQGYTF.

The chain recombines TRBV5-6 with TRBJ2-3; the D is unclear. Trimming pared 3 bases from V and 2 bases from J, leaving 4 bases between. This CDR3 is built from 12 residues. Per the germline V gene, CDR1 is SGHDT and CDR2 is YYEEEE. In nucleotides, the CDR3 is TGTGCCAGCAGCTGGGTCACAGATACGCAGTATTTT. It specifies CASSWVTDTQYF. The entire variable domain, with the rest obtained from reference TRBV5-6 and TRBJ2-3, is as follows: DAGVTQSPTHLIKTRGQQVTLRCSPKSGHDTVSWYQQALGQGPQFIFQYYEEEERQRGNFPDRFSGHQFPNYSSELNVNALLLGDSALYLCASSWVTDTQYFGPGTRLTVL.

The gene calls are TRBV4-3 and TRBJ2-1, with TRBD2 matching 10 bases. With V trimmed by 2 bases and J by 5 bases, 9 bases remained unmatched. This CDR3 is 17 amino acids long. CDR1 is LGHNA, CDR2 YSLEER, per germline. The CDR3 DNA sequence: TGCGCCAGCAGCCAAAACCCTAGCGGGAGCGGCCACAATGAGCAGTTCTTC. Its translation is CASSQNPSGSGHNEQFF.

This chain connects TRBV13 to TRBJ1-5; D ambiguous. This CDR3 is built from 13 residues. The germline V gene encodes CDR1 PRHDT and CDR2 FYEKMQ (reference sequence). The V and J ends lost 8 bases and 1 base respectively, with 9 bases between them. The CDR3 spells CASGLGSNQPQHF. The CDR3 region has the DNA TGTGCCAGCGGACTAGGGAGCAATCAGCCCCAGCATTTT.

The rearrangement links TRBV4-1 to TRBJ2-7; 9 bases align to TRBD2. J lost 0 bases, V lost 1 base, and 10 bases had no gene match. Per the germline V gene, CDR1 is MGHRA and CDR2 is YSYEKL. The CDR3 has 18 residues. The CDR3 loop is CASSQVPSSSGSSYEQYF. DNA for the CDR3: TGCGCCAGCAGCCAAGTCCCCAGCAGTAGCGGGAGCTCCTACGAGCAGTACTTC.

This rearrangement joins TRBV11-3 to TRBJ2-7; D may be TRBD1 (5 bases). CDR3 length: 16 amino acids. The germline V and J ends were trimmed by 2 bases and 2 bases, with 16 bases remaining between them. In germline, CDR1 is SGHNT, CDR2 YENEEA. CDR3 in DNA: TGTGCCAGCAGCTTACCTGTATACCAGGGAACCTACGAGCAGTACTTC. It translates to CASSLPVYQGTYEQYF.

The chain carries TRBV4-1 and TRBJ2-7; perhaps TRBD1 as D (7 bases). Germline V gene sequence: CDR1 MGHRA, CDR2 YSYEKL. The CDR3 length is 14 residues. Deletions cut 5 bases from V and 2 bases from J, with 13 bases between. This CDR3 reads CASSYAGQTYEQYF. The CDR3 coding sequence is TGCGCCAGCAGCTATGCGGGACAGACCTACGAGCAGTACTTC.

This sequence joins TRBV27 and TRBJ2-5, with 14 bases identical to TRBD2. The V gene's germline CDR1 is MNHEY and CDR2 SMNVEV (reference sequence). This CDR3 contains 17 residues. Germline trimming cut 5 bases from V and 5 bases from J; bases unmatched to any gene: 10. This CDR3 reads CASSPGTSGSGLETQYF. The CDR3 bases are TGTGCCAGCAGTCCCGGGACTAGCGGGAGTGGGTTGGAGACCCAGTACTTC.

Note on this clone: Within the sample, other DNA sequences also encode this same CDR3. The rearrangement uses TRBV5-1 and TRBJ2-7; tentative D call: TRBD1 (6 bases). The CDR3 runs 14 residues. V gave up 0 bases and J gave up 3 bases, with 10 bases separating them. Germline V gene sequence: CDR1 SGHRS, CDR2 YFSETQ. The CDR3, as DNA: TGCGCCAGCAGCTTGGGGTCAGGGGTCTACGAGCAGTACTTC. Translation: CASSLGSGVYEQYF.

This clone was recorded once. Other nucleotide sequences in the sample specify the same CDR3. V usage is TRBV27 and J usage is TRBJ2-7, with 7 nucleotides matching TRBD1. The V gene's germline CDR1 is MNHEY and CDR2 SMNVEV (reference sequence). With V trimmed by 0 bases and J by 3 bases, 5 bases remained unmatched. This CDR3 is 15 amino acids long. The CDR3 DNA reads TGTGCCAGCAGTTTATCAGGGGGCGCTTTCTACGAGCAGTACTTC. Residues: CASSLSGGAFYEQYF.